Each of the 6 T cell receptor beta chains below was sequenced from the same sample in a study of CD8 T cells in ankylosing spondylitis. TCRdb processed the 5' RACE reads anew with MiXCR; each CDR3 protein has one entry. Among some 25,000 distinct CDR3 sequences listed, about 2.6% were seen once. What was sequenced was blood, either unsorted or a sorted T cell fraction (not recorded which). The origin of the receptors is a female donor with ankylosing spondylitis or in good health (not recorded which).

The table lists this clonotype with many counts. The genes are TRBV9 and TRBJ1-5; no clear D gene. The CDR3 is 13 residues long. CDR1 SGDLS and CDR2 YYNGEE come from the germline V gene. Trimming removed 0 bases from V and 10 bases from J, with 11 bases in between. CDR3 nucleotides: TGTGCCAGCAGCGTAGCTTCTGGTGGTCCCCAGCATTTT. Translation gives CASSVASGGPQHF.

This clonotype was observed at least ten times. The rearrangement joins TRBV9 to TRBJ2-3; 8 nucleotides match TRBD1. V dropped 4 bases and J dropped 2; count of bases not matched to a gene: 3. CDR1 is SGDLS and CDR2 is YYNGEE in the germline V gene. The CDR3 consists of 14 residues. CDR3: CASSWDRYTDTQYF. The CDR3 DNA is TGTGCCAGCAGCTGGGACAGGTACACAGATACGCAGTATTTT.

The sample holds many counts of this clonotype. The chain couples TRBV9 to TRBJ2-6, with a weak D call TRBD1 (6 bases). Trimming cost V 7 bases and J 2 bases, with 13 bases left between them. Per germline, CDR1 SGDLS and CDR2 YYNGEE. The length of the CDR3 is 15 residues. For the CDR3, the DNA is TGTGCCAGCCGTCAATCAGGGGCTGGGGCCAACGTCCTGACTTTC. Amino acid sequence: CASRQSGAGANVLTF.

At least ten counts were recorded for this clonotype. The chain has TRBV9 and TRBJ2-3; 11 bases map to TRBD2. The J segment lost 6 bases and the V segment lost 4 bases, leaving 16 bases of the junction unmatched. The CDR3 has 18 amino acids. The V gene's germline CDR1 is SGDLS and CDR2 YYNGEE. CDR3 nucleotides: TGTGCCAGCAGCCCGAGAGGCCTAGCGGGGGGACCGGGGGATACGCAGTATTTT. This gives the protein CASSPRGLAGGPGDTQYF.

This clonotype has a count of ten or more. This chain connects TRBV9 to TRBJ2-3, with TRBD2 matching over 15 bases. There are 17 residues in the CDR3. The germline gives CDR1 SGDLS, CDR2 YYNGEE. After removal of 3 bases from V and 9 bases from J, the junction contained 11 bases not matched to a gene. CDR3 sequence (DNA): TGTGCCAGCAGCGAATCGGGACTAGCGGGAGGCGGAGGCACGCAGTATTTT. This encodes CASSESGLAGGGGTQYF.

The table lists this clonotype with many counts. The chain employs TRBV9 and TRBJ1-1; D gene unclear. V lost 3 bases and J 3 bases, leaving 9 bases between the germline ends. Germline loops: CDR1 SGDLS, CDR2 YYNGEE. This CDR3 region has 13 residues. CDR3 DNA: TGTGCCAGCAGCGGACCTGGCCACACTGAAGCTTTCTTT. This encodes CASSGPGHTEAFF.